The 22 T cell receptor beta chains listed next were all sequenced from one sample in a study of metastatic and nonmetastatic thyroid tumors. Thyroid surgery had not been preceded by any treatment in any patient. TCRdb reprocessed the PCR reads using MiXCR. The repertoire includes around 26,000 clones, around 21% of them detected once, and just over 7.5% sits in the top ten. Sequencing input: blood. The receptors were gathered from a female donor with papillary thyroid cancer or a benign thyroid nodule (not recorded which). Some clones in this sample may be carry-over from other donors' samples.

This clone was recorded at least ten times. This sample also contains other DNA sequences that code for the same CDR3. The chain recombines TRBV12-3 or TRBV12-4 with TRBJ2-6; D not certain. The CDR3 has 15 amino acids. V was trimmed by 7 bases and J by 1 base, leaving 11 bases between them. The CDR3 region has the DNA TGTGCCAGCACCCCCATAGGATCTGGGGCCAACGTCCTGACTTTC. It encodes CASTPIGSGANVLTF.

This clone has just a few counts. This chain connects TRBV4-2 to TRBJ2-5; TRBD2 matches at 11 bases. V lost 0 bases, J lost 4 bases, and 4 bases stayed unmatched. Germline V CDR1 and CDR2: LGHNA, YNFKEQ. The CDR3 is 16 residues long. The CDR3 DNA follows: TGTGCCAGCAGCCAAGACGGGCTAGCGGGGGGAGAGACCCAGTACTTC. Translating gives CASSQDGLAGGETQYF.

This clone has only a few counts. This chain links TRBV4-1 with TRBJ2-7; weak D call: TRBD1 (6 bases). The length of the CDR3 is 13 residues. Between the trimmed V and J ends, which lost 4 bases and 4 bases, there was a span of 11 bases. The germline gives CDR1 MGHRA, CDR2 YSYEKL. The CDR3 loop is CASSLGGEYEQYF. DNA of the CDR3: TGCGCCAGCAGCCTTGGGGGCGAGTACGAGCAGTACTTC.

This clone was found many times. Just one base apart from a much larger clone, this may be a read error. The chain has TRBV18 and TRBJ1-1; TRBD1 matches 7 bases. This CDR3 contains 16 residues. Germline loops: CDR1 KGHSH, CDR2 LQKENI. This CDR3 reads CASSIREQGLNTEASF. DNA of the CDR3: TGTGCCAGCTCAATACGTGAACAGGGGTTGAACACTGAAGCTTCCTTT.

CDR3 residues: CASSPPTGSFGYNEQFF. CDR3 nucleotides: TGTGCCAGCAGCCCACCAACAGGGTCTTTTGGCTACAATGAGCAGTTCTTC. The chain employs TRBV11-2 and TRBJ2-1; D might be TRBD1 (6 bases). Trimming stripped 5 bases from V and 3 bases from J, with 20 bases between. Germline CDR1 reads SGHAT; CDR2 reads FQNNGV. This CDR3 contains 17 residues.

This clone was seen at least ten times. The gene calls are TRBV3-1 and TRBJ1-5; D perhaps matches TRBD1 (6 bases). In germline, CDR1 is LGHDT, CDR2 YNNKEL (reference sequence). This CDR3 is 15 amino acids long. V was pared by 4 bases and J by 0 bases, with 10 bases between. The CDR3 DNA reads TGTGCCAGCAGCCCTACAGGGTTTAGCAATCAGCCCCAGCATTTT. As protein: CASSPTGFSNQPQHF. The variable domain in full, with the rest retrieved from reference TRBV3-1 and TRBJ1-5, is DTAVSQTPKYLVTQMGNDKSIKCEQNLGHDTMYWYKQDSKKFLKIMFSYNNKELIINETVPNRFSPKSPDKAHLNLHINSLELGDSAVYFCASSPTGFSNQPQHFGDGTRLSIL.

The chain employs TRBV2 and TRBJ2-7; D call uncertain. This CDR3 comprises 14 residues. Between the trimmed V and J ends, which lost 6 bases and 5 bases, there was a span of 17 bases. Germline loops: CDR1 SNHLY, CDR2 FYNNEI. The CDR3 sequence: CASSESRLVNEQYF. CDR3 coding DNA: TGTGCCAGCAGCGAATCCCGGTTGGTAAACGAGCAGTACTTC.

This clone has a handful of counts. A much larger clone differs from this one at a single base, so this may be a read error. Different DNA sequences within this sample yield the same CDR3. CDR3 in DNA: TGCGCCAGCAGCTTTGAACAGGGCGTCTATGGCTACACCTTC. This encodes CASSFEQGVYGYTF. V and J are TRBV5-4 and TRBJ1-2; weak D call: TRBD1 (6 bases). Germline CDR1 SGHNT, CDR2 YYREEE (reference sequence). This CDR3 comprises 14 residues. Looking up the rest from reference TRBV5-4 and TRBJ1-2 gives the full variable domain: ETGVTQSPTHLIKTRGQQVTLRCSSQSGHNTVSWYQQALGQGPQFIFQYYREEENGRGNFPPRFSGLQFPNYSSELNVNALELDDSALYLCASSFEQGVYGYTFGSGTRLTVV.

This clone was picked up many times. This chain uses TRBV3-1 with TRBJ2-3; 7 nucleotides line up with TRBD1. V shed 4 bases and J 6 bases; nucleotides not matched to a gene: 1. This CDR3 contains 12 residues. Germline CDR1 reads LGHDT; CDR2 reads YNNKEL (reference sequence). In DNA form, the CDR3 reads TGTGCCAGCAGCCCACAGGGGGATACGCAGTATTTT. It yields the protein CASSPQGDTQYF.

The V call is TRBV30, the J call TRBJ1-2; tentative D call: TRBD1 (5 bases). Germline loops: CDR1 GTSNPN, CDR2 SVGIG (reference sequence). The CDR3 is 12 amino acids. Trimming took 3 bases from V and 3 from J, leaving 8 bases between them. The CDR3 region has the DNA TGTGCCTGGAGCGACAGCCACTATGGCTACACCTTC. Its protein is CAWSDSHYGYTF.

This clone was recorded at least ten times. This sequence joins TRBV11-3 and TRBJ1-1, with D tentatively TRBD1 (6 bases). The V end lost 5 bases, the J end lost 1 base, and 11 bases lay between the germline ends. The germline V gene has CDR1 SGHNT and CDR2 YENEEA. The length of the CDR3 is 14 residues. CDR3 amino acids: CASSLGGPNTEAFF. In nucleotides, the CDR3 is TGTGCCAGCAGCCTCGGGGGCCCGAACACTGAAGCTTTCTTT.

The V gene is TRBV4-1, the J gene TRBJ2-1, with TRBD2 identical over 8 bases. V dropped 4 bases and J dropped 4; count of bases not matched to a gene: 3. The germline gives CDR1 MGHRA, CDR2 YSYEKL. CDR3 length: 14 residues. In DNA, the CDR3 is TGCGCCAGCAGCCGAGCGGGAGAATACAATGAGCAGTTCTTC. This sequence encodes CASSRAGEYNEQFF.

This clone was found many times. The chain joins TRBV19 to TRBJ2-1, with D possibly matching TRBD1 (5 bases). This CDR3 has 14 residues. The germline CDR1 and CDR2 sequences are LNHDA and SQIVND (reference sequence). Deletions cut 5 bases from V and 9 bases from J, with 17 bases between. The CDR3 here is CASSPEAGFPEQFF. In DNA form, the CDR3 reads TGTGCCAGTAGTCCCGAGGCAGGGTTCCCTGAGCAGTTCTTC.

This clone was counted many times. A much larger clone lies one base from this, so it may be a read error. The conserved phenylalanine or tryptophan normally closing the CDR3 is absent here, so this likely arose from a read error. The chain recombines TRBV6-6 with TRBJ2-7; the D is unclear. The V gene lost 0 bases and the J gene lost 2 bases, with 11 bases spanning the gap. The germline CDR1 and CDR2 sequences are MNHNY and SVGAGI (reference sequence). CDR3 length equals 15 residues. The DNA of the CDR3 is TGTGCCAGCAGTTACTCGATCGTCCCGACCTACGAGCAGTACCTC. Protein: CASSYSIVPTYEQYL.

The count of this clone is one. The chain joins TRBV28 to TRBJ2-5; the D is unclear. Germline CDR1 reads MDHEN; CDR2 reads SYDVKM. The CDR3 consists of 12 residues. Deletions cut 7 bases from V and 2 bases from J, with 8 bases between. The CDR3 is CASIKGQETQYF. The CDR3 DNA sequence: TGTGCCAGCATTAAAGGGCAAGAGACCCAGTACTTC.

This clone is categorized as medium-sized. At one boundary the junction diverges from the germline segment, which might be a read error. The chain recombines TRBV6-1 with TRBJ1-5; D is ambiguous. There are 14 residues in the CDR3. CDR1 is MNHNS, CDR2 SASEGT, per germline. CDR3: CASREDGPNQPQHF. CDR3 nucleotide sequence: TGTGCCAGCAGAGAAGACGGACCCAATCAGCCCCAGCATTTT.

This clone was detected ten times or more. This sequence joins TRBV10-3 and TRBJ1-2, with unresolved D. V lost 4 bases to trimming and J lost 0 bases, with 9 bases between them. In germline, CDR1 is ENHRY, CDR2 SYGVKD. The CDR3 extends over 14 amino acids. CDR3 in amino acids: CAISAWEANYGYTF. CDR3 sequence (DNA): TGTGCCATCAGTGCGTGGGAAGCTAACTATGGCTACACCTTC.

This clone was observed many times. J is TRBJ2-1 and V is TRBV7-8, with TRBD2 as a possible D gene (5 bases). V lost 1 base, J lost 8 bases, and 9 bases lay in between. The germline gives CDR1 SGHVS, CDR2 FQNEAQ. The CDR3 consists of 13 residues. CDR3 coding DNA: TGTGCCAGCAGCTTAGGAGGGAGCGATGAGCAGTTCTTC. Its protein product is CASSLGGSDEQFF. The variable domain in full, completed from reference TRBV7-8 and TRBJ2-1, reads GAGVSQSPRYKVAKRGQDVALRCDPISGHVSLFWYQQALGQGPEFLTYFQNEAQLDKSGLPSDRFFAERPEGSVSTLKIQRTQQEDSAVYLCASSLGGSDEQFFGPGTRLTVL.

This clone was counted ten times or more. The V call is TRBV2, the J call TRBJ2-7; no reliable D call. The CDR3 covers 12 residues. Germline-derived CDR1 and CDR2 are SNHLY and FYNNEI. V lost 6 bases and J lost 2, with 8 bases in between. For the CDR3, the DNA is TGTGCCAGCAGGGACGGTCCCTACGAGCAGTACTTC. This sequence encodes CASRDGPYEQYF. Using reference TRBV2 and TRBJ2-7 for the parts outside the CDR3, the full variable domain is EPEVTQTPSHQVTQMGQEVILRCVPISNHLYFYWYRQILGQKVEFLVSFYNNEISEKSEIFDDQFSVERPDGSNFTLKIRSTKLEDSAMYFCASRDGPYEQYFGPGTRLTVT.

This clone has a count of ten or more. CDR3 coding DNA: TGTGCCAGCAGCTTAGGAGGGGGTGAAGCTTTCTTT. As protein: CASSLGGGEAFF. This sequence joins TRBV7-3 and TRBJ1-1, with TRBD1 as a possible D gene (6 bases). Germline V lookup: CDR1 SGHTA, CDR2 FQGTGA. CDR3 length: 12 residues. Trimming left V 2 bases short and J 7 bases short, with 8 bases between.

This clone appeared many times. The chain is built from TRBV7-3 and TRBJ2-5; D may be TRBD2 (6 bases). V was cut by 0 bases and J by 2 bases, with 7 bases left in between. Per germline, CDR1 SGHTA and CDR2 FQGTGA. The CDR3 has 14 residues. The chain's CDR3 is CASSLTGRQETQYF. CDR3 bases: TGTGCCAGCAGCTTAACCGGGAGACAAGAGACCCAGTACTTC.

In its sample, this clone was seen many times. This chain joins TRBV11-2 and TRBJ2-7; D uncertain. This CDR3 is built from 15 residues. V lost 0 bases, J lost 5 bases, and 14 bases lay in between. CDR1 and CDR2 from the germline V gene are SGHAT and FQNNGV. The CDR3 nucleotides read TGTGCCAGCAGCTTAGATCCTGGGCAGTTCCACGAGCAGTACTTC. Its translation is CASSLDPGQFHEQYF.